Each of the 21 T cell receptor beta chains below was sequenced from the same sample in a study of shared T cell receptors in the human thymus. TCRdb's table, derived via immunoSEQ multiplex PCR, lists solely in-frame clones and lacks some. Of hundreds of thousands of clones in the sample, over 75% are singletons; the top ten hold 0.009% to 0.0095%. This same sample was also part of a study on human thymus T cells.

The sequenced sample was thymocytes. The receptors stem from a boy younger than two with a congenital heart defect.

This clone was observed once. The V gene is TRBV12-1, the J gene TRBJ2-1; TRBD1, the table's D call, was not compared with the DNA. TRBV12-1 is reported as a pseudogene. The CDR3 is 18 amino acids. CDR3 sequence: CASSFGTGFCGREIGQFF. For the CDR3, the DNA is TGTGCCAGCAGCTTTGGGACAGGGTTTTGTGGTCGCGAGATCGGGCAGTTCTTC.

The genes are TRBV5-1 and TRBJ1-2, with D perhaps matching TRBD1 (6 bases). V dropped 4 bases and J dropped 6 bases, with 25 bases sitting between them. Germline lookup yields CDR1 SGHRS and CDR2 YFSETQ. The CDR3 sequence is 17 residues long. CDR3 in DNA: TGCGCCAGCAGCCGAGGGGCCGGACAGCGATCTCCTCATGGCTACACCTTC. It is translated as CASSRGAGQRSPHGYTF.

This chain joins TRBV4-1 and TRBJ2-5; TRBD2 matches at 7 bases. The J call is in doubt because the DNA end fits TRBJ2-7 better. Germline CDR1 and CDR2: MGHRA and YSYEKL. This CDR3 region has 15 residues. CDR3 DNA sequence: TGCGCCAGCAGCCAAGGACTAGCAGACCTTTACGAGCAGTACTTC. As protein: CASSQGLADLYEQYF.

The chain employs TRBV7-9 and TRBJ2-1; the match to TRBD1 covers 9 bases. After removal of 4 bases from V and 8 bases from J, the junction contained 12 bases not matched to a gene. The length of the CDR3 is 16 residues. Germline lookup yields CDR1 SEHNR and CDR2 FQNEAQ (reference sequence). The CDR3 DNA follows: TGTGCCAGCAGCTACCCCCCGGGACAGGGTCTGGATGAGCAGTTCTTC. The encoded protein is CASSYPPGQGLDEQFF.

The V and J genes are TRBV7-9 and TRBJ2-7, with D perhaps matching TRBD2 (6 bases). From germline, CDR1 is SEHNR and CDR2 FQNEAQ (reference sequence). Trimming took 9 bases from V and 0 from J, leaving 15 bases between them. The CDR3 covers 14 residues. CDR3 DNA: TGTGCCAGTGGGGGGTGGACTAACTCCTACGAGCAGTACTTC. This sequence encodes CASGGWTNSYEQYF.

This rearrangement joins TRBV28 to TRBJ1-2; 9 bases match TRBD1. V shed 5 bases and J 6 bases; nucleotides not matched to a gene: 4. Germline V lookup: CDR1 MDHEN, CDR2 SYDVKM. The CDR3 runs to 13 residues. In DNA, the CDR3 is TGTGCCAGCAGTCCGGACAGGGGCGATGGCTACACCTTC. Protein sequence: CASSPDRGDGYTF.

CDR3 loop: CASSLGARAAPRRSYEQYF. In DNA, the CDR3 is TGTGCCAGCAGCTTGGGGGCGAGGGCTGCTCCTAGGAGATCCTACGAGCAGTACTTC. The chain carries TRBV5-5 and TRBJ2-7; D possibly corresponds to TRBD2 (5 bases). This CDR3 is built from 19 residues. V lost 0 bases to trimming and J lost 1 base, with 23 bases between them. Germline V gene lookup returns CDR1 SGHKS and CDR2 YYEKEE (reference sequence).

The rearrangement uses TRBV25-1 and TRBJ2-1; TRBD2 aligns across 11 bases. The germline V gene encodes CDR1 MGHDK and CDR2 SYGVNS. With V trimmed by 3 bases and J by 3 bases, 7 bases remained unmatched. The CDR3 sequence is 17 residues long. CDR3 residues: CASSEDLAGGRYNEQFF. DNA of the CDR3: TGTGCCAGCAGTGAGGACCTAGCGGGAGGCCGCTACAATGAGCAGTTCTTC.

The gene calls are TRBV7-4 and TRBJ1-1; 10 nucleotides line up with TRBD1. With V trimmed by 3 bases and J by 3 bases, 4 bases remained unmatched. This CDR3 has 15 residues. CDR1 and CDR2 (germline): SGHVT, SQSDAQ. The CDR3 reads CASSFGQGEYTEAFF. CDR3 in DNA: TGTGCCAGCAGCTTTGGACAGGGGGAATACACTGAAGCTTTCTTT. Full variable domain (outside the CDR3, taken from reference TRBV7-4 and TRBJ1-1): GAGVSQSPRYKVAKRGRDVALRCDSISGHVTLYWYRQTLGQGSEVLTYSQSDAQRDKSGRPSGRFSAERPERSVSTLKIQRTEQGDSAVYLCASSFGQGEYTEAFFGQGTRLTVV.

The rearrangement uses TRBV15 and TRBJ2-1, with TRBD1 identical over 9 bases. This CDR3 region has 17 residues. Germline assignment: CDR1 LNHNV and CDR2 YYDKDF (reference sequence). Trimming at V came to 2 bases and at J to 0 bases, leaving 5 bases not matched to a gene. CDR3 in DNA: TGTGCCACCAGCAGACATAACAGGGGGCTCTCCTACAATGAGCAGTTCTTC. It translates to CATSRHNRGLSYNEQFF.

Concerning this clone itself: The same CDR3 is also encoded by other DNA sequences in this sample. CDR3 residues: CASSVTGRETQYF. Written as DNA, the CDR3 is TGTGCCAGCAGCGTAACAGGAAGAGAGACCCAGTACTTC. The chain employs TRBV9 and TRBJ2-5, with D perhaps TRBD1 (5 bases). Between the trimmed V and J ends, which lost 1 base and 4 bases, there was a span of 8 bases. This CDR3 has 13 amino acids. Germline-derived CDR1 and CDR2 are SGDLS and YYNGEE.

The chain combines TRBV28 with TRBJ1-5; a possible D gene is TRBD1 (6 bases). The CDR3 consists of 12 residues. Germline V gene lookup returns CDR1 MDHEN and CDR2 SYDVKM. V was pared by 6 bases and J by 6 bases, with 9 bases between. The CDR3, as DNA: TGTGCCAGCAGATCAGGGGCTCAGCCCCAGCATTTT. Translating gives CASRSGAQPQHF.

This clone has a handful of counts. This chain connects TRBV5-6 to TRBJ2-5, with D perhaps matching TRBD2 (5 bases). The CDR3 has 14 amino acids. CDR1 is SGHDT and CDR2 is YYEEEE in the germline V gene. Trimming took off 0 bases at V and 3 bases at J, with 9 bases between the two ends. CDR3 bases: TGTGCCAGCAGCTTGGAACAGAGGGAAGAGACCCAGTACTTC. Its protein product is CASSLEQREETQYF.

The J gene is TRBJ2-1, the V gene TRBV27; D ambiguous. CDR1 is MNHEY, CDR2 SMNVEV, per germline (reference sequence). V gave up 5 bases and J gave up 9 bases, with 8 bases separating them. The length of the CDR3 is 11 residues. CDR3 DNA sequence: TGTGCCAGCAGTCACGGTGTTGAGCAGTTCTTC. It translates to CASSHGVEQFF.

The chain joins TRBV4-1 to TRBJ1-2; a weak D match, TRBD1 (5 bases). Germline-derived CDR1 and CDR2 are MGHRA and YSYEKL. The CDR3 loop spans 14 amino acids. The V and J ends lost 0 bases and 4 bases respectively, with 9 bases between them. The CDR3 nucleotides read TGCGCCAGCAGCCAAGATGCCAGGGCCTATGGCTACACCTTC. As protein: CASSQDARAYGYTF.

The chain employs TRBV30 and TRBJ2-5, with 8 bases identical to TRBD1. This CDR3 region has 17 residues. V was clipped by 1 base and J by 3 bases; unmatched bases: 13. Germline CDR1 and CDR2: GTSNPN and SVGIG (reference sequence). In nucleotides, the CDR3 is TGTGCCTGGAGTGCGCAGCCAGGGGGCCCCGGAAAAGAGACCCAGTACTTC. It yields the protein CAWSAQPGGPGKETQYF.

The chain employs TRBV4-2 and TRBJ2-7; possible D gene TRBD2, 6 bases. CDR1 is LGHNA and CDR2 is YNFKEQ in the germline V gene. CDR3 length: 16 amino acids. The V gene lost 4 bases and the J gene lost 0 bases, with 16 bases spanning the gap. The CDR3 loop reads CASSLSPPGGSYEQYF. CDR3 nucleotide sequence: TGTGCCAGCAGCCTATCCCCCCCCGGGGGCTCCTACGAGCAGTACTTC.

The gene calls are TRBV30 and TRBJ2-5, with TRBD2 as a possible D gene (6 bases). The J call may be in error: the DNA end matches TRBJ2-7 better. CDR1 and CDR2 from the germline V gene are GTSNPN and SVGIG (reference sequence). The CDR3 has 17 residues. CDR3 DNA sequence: TGTGCCTGGACCGCCGGGAGTAGCGCAAAAAACTCCTACGAGCAGTACTTC. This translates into CAWTAGSSAKNSYEQYF.

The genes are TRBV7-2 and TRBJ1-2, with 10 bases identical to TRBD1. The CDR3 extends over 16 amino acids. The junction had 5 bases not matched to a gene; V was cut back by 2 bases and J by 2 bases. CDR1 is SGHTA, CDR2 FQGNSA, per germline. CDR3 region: CASSLRDRGTNYGYTF. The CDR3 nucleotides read TGTGCCAGCAGCTTAAGGGACAGGGGAACGAACTATGGCTACACCTTC.

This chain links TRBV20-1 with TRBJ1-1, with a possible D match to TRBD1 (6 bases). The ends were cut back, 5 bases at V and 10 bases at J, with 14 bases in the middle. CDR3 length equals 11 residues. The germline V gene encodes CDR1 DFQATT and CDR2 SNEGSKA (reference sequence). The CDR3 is CSAPTQGSAFF. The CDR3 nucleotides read TGCAGTGCTCCCACCCAGGGGTCAGCTTTCTTT.

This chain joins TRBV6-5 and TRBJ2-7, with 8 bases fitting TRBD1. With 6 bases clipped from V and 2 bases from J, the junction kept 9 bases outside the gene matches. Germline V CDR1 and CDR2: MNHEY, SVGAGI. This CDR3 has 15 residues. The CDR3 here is CASRPGQANPYEQYF. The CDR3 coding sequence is TGTGCCAGCAGACCGGGACAGGCCAACCCCTACGAGCAGTACTTC.